The 28 T cell receptor beta chains below were found in one sample sequenced in a study of cytomegalovirus exposure and HLA in healthy donors. The primer mix had 60 Vbeta and 13 Jbeta primers. Sequencing was performed with immunoSEQ multiplex PCR; in TCRdb, only in-frame clones are kept and a portion is missing. This sample's table reports some 43,000 clones. The sample consisted of PBMCs. The receptors were gathered from a woman in her twenties or thirties in good health and CMV-seronegative.

V and J are TRBV14 and TRBJ2-5; 9 nucleotides line up with TRBD1. Germline V gene lookup returns CDR1 SGHDN and CDR2 FVKESK. This CDR3 has 17 amino acids. J lost 0 bases, V lost 3 bases, and 8 bases had no gene match. The CDR3: CASSQEAGTGYQETQYF. DNA for the CDR3: TGTGCCAGCAGCCAGGAGGCCGGGACAGGGTACCAAGAGACCCAGTACTTC.

The V call is TRBV4-1, the J call TRBJ1-5; D is unresolved. This CDR3 contains 15 residues. CDR1 is MGHRA, CDR2 YSYEKL, per germline. Trimming took 5 bases from V and 2 from J, leaving 13 bases between them. CDR3 protein: CASSEAVPGNQPQHF. Here the CDR3 DNA reads TGCGCCAGCAGCGAAGCCGTTCCGGGCAATCAGCCCCAGCATTTT.

The chain has TRBV7-2 and TRBJ2-1, with 8 bases fitting TRBD2. The CDR3 length is 16 residues. Germline V gene data show CDR1 as SGHTA and CDR2 as FQGNSA. The trim removed 3 bases at V and 6 bases at J, leaving 10 bases unmatched. CDR3 amino acids: CASSLTPGLGANEQFF. CDR3 nucleotides: TGTGCCAGCAGCTTGACCCCGGGACTAGGGGCCAATGAGCAGTTCTTC.

The chain carries TRBV5-1 and TRBJ1-4, with TRBD1 identical over 7 bases. The CDR3 length is 15 residues. With V trimmed by 0 bases and J by 6 bases, 5 bases remained unmatched. Per germline, CDR1 SGHRS and CDR2 YFSETQ. CDR3 region: CASSLGDDRDEKLFF. Here the CDR3 DNA reads TGCGCCAGCAGCTTGGGTGATGACAGGGATGAAAAACTGTTTTTT.

The J gene is TRBJ1-5, the V gene TRBV4-1; the D is unclear. This CDR3 comprises 16 residues. The V and J ends lost 0 bases and 4 bases respectively, with 13 bases between them. Looked up from germline, CDR1 is MGHRA and CDR2 is YSYEKL. Here the CDR3 DNA reads TGCGCCAGCAGCCAAGAGATCCGAAGGCGGAATCAGCCCCAGCATTTT. Translated, it gives CASSQEIRRRNQPQHF.

The chain employs TRBV10-3 and TRBJ2-5, with TRBD2 matching 11 bases. V shed 6 bases and J 1 base; nucleotides not matched to a gene: 1. Germline V gene data show CDR1 as ENHRY and CDR2 as SYGVKD. The CDR3 covers 14 residues. Written as DNA, the CDR3 is TGTGCCATCAGCGGACTAGCGGGCCAAGAGACCCAGTACTTC. Translating gives CAISGLAGQETQYF.

The rearrangement uses TRBV29-1 and TRBJ2-1; TRBD2 agrees at 12 bases. Germline CDR1 is SQVTM and CDR2 is ANQGSEA. There are 15 residues in the CDR3. V lost 5 bases to trimming and J lost 0 bases; unmatched junction nucleotides: 2. The CDR3 region is CSVLAGGSSYNEQFF. CDR3 nucleotides: TGCAGCGTTCTAGCGGGAGGGAGCTCCTACAATGAGCAGTTCTTC.

The chain combines TRBV27 with TRBJ2-3, with 14 bases matching TRBD2. The CDR3 contains 19 residues. Germline-derived CDR1 and CDR2 are MNHEY and SMNVEV (reference sequence). V shed 4 bases, J shed 0 bases, and the junction held 9 bases outside the gene matches. The CDR3 DNA sequence: TGTGCCAGCAGTTCCGGGGGACTAGCGGGAGCGGGTAGCACAGATACGCAGTATTTT. This encodes CASSSGGLAGAGSTDTQYF.

The gene calls are TRBV25-1 and TRBJ2-5; 7 bases fit TRBD2. V lost 0 bases and J lost 1; bases outside the gene matches: 8. The CDR3 covers 17 residues. Germline V gene data show CDR1 as MGHDK and CDR2 as SYGVNS. The CDR3 nucleotides are TGTGCCAGCAGTGAATATCCGGGGGGAGACTTCCAAGAGACCCAGTACTTC. This encodes CASSEYPGGDFQETQYF. Drawing the rest from reference TRBV25-1 and TRBJ2-5, the complete variable domain is EADIYQTPRYLVIGTGKKITLECSQTMGHDKMYWYQQDPGMELHLIHYSYGVNSTEKGDLSSESTVSRIRTEHFPLTLESARPSHTSQYLCASSEYPGGDFQETQYFGPGTRLLVL.

The chain joins TRBV7-9 to TRBJ1-2, with a possible D match to TRBD1 (6 bases). Trimming cost V 1 base and J 4 bases, with 10 bases left between them. CDR1 is SEHNR and CDR2 is FQNEAQ in the germline V gene (reference sequence). The CDR3 is 14 amino acids. The CDR3 is CASSLGGGPYGYTF. Written as DNA, the CDR3 is TGTGCCAGCAGCTTAGGCGGGGGCCCCTATGGCTACACCTTC.

J is TRBJ2-7 and V is TRBV4-3, with TRBD2 identical over 15 bases. V lost 2 bases and J lost 4; bases outside the gene matches: 12. Germline V gene lookup returns CDR1 LGHNA and CDR2 YSLEER. This CDR3 has 19 residues. The DNA of the CDR3 is TGCGCCAGCAGCCAATGGTGGATGGGGACTAGCGGGGGGATATACGAGCAGTACTTC. The encoded protein is CASSQWWMGTSGGIYEQYF.

For the CDR3, the DNA is TGTGCCAGCAGCGTAGGGTACGGACTAATGAACACTGAAGCTTTCTTT. Its protein is CASSVGYGLMNTEAFF. This chain connects TRBV9 to TRBJ1-1; D is undetermined. This CDR3 is 16 amino acids long. Germline V gene lookup returns CDR1 SGDLS and CDR2 YYNGEE. V dropped 0 bases and J dropped 0 bases, with 12 bases sitting between them.

V is TRBV7-9 and J is TRBJ2-7, with D possibly matching TRBD2 (6 bases). The CDR3 runs to 16 residues. Germline V gene lookup returns CDR1 SEHNR and CDR2 FQNEAQ (reference sequence). Deletions cut 1 base from V and 7 bases from J, with 20 bases between. The CDR3 coding sequence is TGTGCCAGCAGCTTAGGATCAAGCGGGCACGCGAGGGAGCAGTACTTC. Protein: CASSLGSSGHAREQYF.

This chain uses TRBV7-9 with TRBJ1-2, with 9 nucleotides matching TRBD1. The V gene end was trimmed by 3 bases and the J gene end by 8 bases; junction bases not matched to a gene: 7. The CDR3 has 14 amino acids. Per germline, CDR1 SEHNR and CDR2 FQNEAQ (reference sequence). In DNA form, the CDR3 reads TGTGCCAGCAGCTTTGGGGACAGGGCGAACGGCTACACCTTC. Its translation is CASSFGDRANGYTF.

The CDR3 nucleotides read TGTGCCAGCAGCACCACACGGGGACAGGGCTGGGGAAACACTGAAGCTTTCTTT. This sequence encodes CASSTTRGQGWGNTEAFF. The chain carries TRBV13 and TRBJ1-1, with TRBD1 matching 9 bases. Trimming at V came to 5 bases and at J to 2 bases, leaving 15 bases not matched to a gene. The germline CDR1 and CDR2 sequences are PRHDT and FYEKMQ (reference sequence). CDR3 length equals 18 residues.

The chain combines TRBV6-1 with TRBJ2-1; 7 bases align to TRBD1. With V trimmed by 4 bases and J by 5 bases, 14 bases remained unmatched. CDR3 length equals 17 residues. CDR1 MNHNS and CDR2 SASEGT come from the germline V gene. The DNA of the CDR3 is TGTGCCAGCAGTGCAGGGGACAGACAGAGTAGCGACAATGAGCAGTTCTTC. Translation gives CASSAGDRQSSDNEQFF.

The CDR3 is CASSSRFSGRDQETQYF. In DNA form, the CDR3 reads TGTGCCAGCAGCAGCAGATTTAGCGGGAGGGATCAGGAGACCCAGTACTTC. The chain links TRBV5-4 to TRBJ2-5; the match to TRBD2 covers 11 bases. V was pared by 4 bases and J by 5 bases, with 13 bases of the junction left unmatched. From germline, CDR1 is SGHNT and CDR2 YYREEE (reference sequence). This CDR3 comprises 17 residues.

CDR3 region: CASSLAPSANYEQYF. Here the CDR3 DNA reads TGTGCCAGCAGCTTGGCCCCTAGCGCGAACTACGAGCAGTACTTC. The chain recombines TRBV5-6 with TRBJ2-7, with D possibly TRBD2 on 6 matching bases. Trimming pared 0 bases from V and 3 bases from J, leaving 13 bases between. The length of the CDR3 is 15 residues. Per the germline V gene, CDR1 is SGHDT and CDR2 is YYEEEE.

The chain joins TRBV28 to TRBJ1-2; D call uncertain. The V and J ends lost 8 bases and 4 bases respectively, with 14 bases between them. This CDR3 comprises 13 residues. Germline-derived CDR1 and CDR2 are MDHEN and SYDVKM. The CDR3 DNA follows: TGTGCCAGCCGGGGTGTGTCAGTCTATGGCTACACCTTC. Translated: CASRGVSVYGYTF.

This chain connects TRBV19 to TRBJ2-5; 10 bases are shared with TRBD1. CDR3 length: 14 residues. Germline CDR1 is LNHDA and CDR2 is SQIVND (reference sequence). Trimming at V came to 8 bases and at J to 4 bases, leaving 7 bases not matched to a gene. The CDR3 DNA follows: TGTGCCAGTCGAGGGACAGGGGTAGGAGAGACCCAGTACTTC. Protein: CASRGTGVGETQYF.

The chain has TRBV29-1 and TRBJ2-7, with 9 bases identical to TRBD2. The junction had 7 bases not matched to a gene; V was cut back by 6 bases and J by 4 bases. The CDR3 consists of 13 residues. Germline lookup yields CDR1 SQVTM and CDR2 ANQGSEA. As DNA, the CDR3 is TGCAGCGTCCGTGGGACTAGCAGGTACGAGCAGTACTTC. Residues: CSVRGTSRYEQYF.

V is TRBV19 and J is TRBJ1-2, with 7 bases lining up with TRBD1. Germline CDR1 and CDR2: LNHDA and SQIVND (reference sequence). V lost 9 bases to trimming and J lost 3 bases; unmatched junction nucleotides: 13. CDR3 size: 15 residues. CDR3 DNA: TGTGCCAGCAGCAAACAGGGGCCAGACCACTATGGCTACACCTTC. Protein: CASSKQGPDHYGYTF. Looking up the rest from reference TRBV19 and TRBJ1-2 gives the full variable domain: DGGITQSPKYLFRKEGQNVTLSCEQNLNHDAMYWYRQDPGQGLRLIYYSQIVNDFQKGDIAEGYSVSREKKESFPLTVTSAQKNPTAFYLCASSKQGPDHYGYTFGSGTRLTVV.

The chain has TRBV6-6 and TRBJ2-7, with D unclear. Germline lookup yields CDR1 MNHNY and CDR2 SVGAGI (reference sequence). The V gene lost 5 bases and the J gene lost 0 bases, with 14 bases spanning the gap. This CDR3 is built from 15 residues. DNA for the CDR3: TGTGCCAGCAGTACACGCGACACTGCCTCCTACGAGCAGTACTTC. Translated: CASSTRDTASYEQYF.

The J gene is TRBJ1-1, the V gene TRBV30, with D hard to call. The CDR3 runs 12 residues. V lost 1 base to trimming and J lost 1 base, with 4 bases between them. Germline V gene lookup returns CDR1 GTSNPN and CDR2 SVGIG (reference sequence). In DNA, the CDR3 is TGTGCCTGGAGTGCAGGGAACACTGAAGCTTTCTTT. Translation: CAWSAGNTEAFF.

The J gene is TRBJ2-7, the V gene TRBV6-5, with D possibly being TRBD2 (6 bases). CDR1 MNHEY and CDR2 SVGAGI come from the germline V gene. The CDR3 runs to 16 residues. Trimming removed 4 bases at V and 6 bases at J, with 22 bases between. The CDR3 here is CASSSLGGVQSGEQYF. The CDR3 DNA follows: TGTGCCAGCAGTTCGCTGGGGGGTGTTCAATCCGGCGAGCAGTACTTC.

This chain joins TRBV7-9 and TRBJ2-7; D is undetermined. Deletions cut 2 bases from V and 6 bases from J, with 11 bases between. CDR1 and CDR2 from the germline V gene are SEHNR and FQNEAQ (reference sequence). This CDR3 is built from 13 residues. The CDR3 here is CASSLSLRGEQYF. The DNA of the CDR3 is TGTGCCAGCAGCTTATCCCTGCGTGGCGAGCAGTACTTC.

The chain carries TRBV30 and TRBJ1-1; maybe TRBD1 (5 bases). Germline V gene data show CDR1 as GTSNPN and CDR2 as SVGIG (reference sequence). V was pared by 1 base and J by 7 bases, with 10 bases between. The CDR3 spans 12 residues. The CDR3 DNA sequence: TGTGCCTGGAGTGAGGGAGGGGTTGAAGCTTTCTTT. Its translation is CAWSEGGVEAFF.

V gene TRBV14 combines with J gene TRBJ2-7, with TRBD2 matching over 10 bases. CDR1 and CDR2 from the germline V gene are SGHDN and FVKESK. The trim removed 1 base at V and 2 bases at J, leaving 2 bases unmatched. The CDR3 runs to 15 residues. DNA of the CDR3: TGTGCCAGCAGCCAAGTAAGCGGGAGGGCCTACGAGCAGTACTTC. It encodes CASSQVSGRAYEQYF.